A selection of T cell receptor beta chains follows, all from one sample in a study of metastatic and nonmetastatic thyroid tumors. TCRdb recomputed clones from the PCR reads via MiXCR. The sample includes some 40,000 clones, approximately 25% seen only once; the top ten take 13% to 15%. The source material was tumor tissue. Receptors were obtained from a female donor with papillary thyroid cancer or a benign thyroid nodule (not recorded which). Some clones in this sample may be carry-over from other donors' samples. CDR3s leave out the opening cysteine and the closing phenylalanine or tryptophan.

J gene: TRBJ1-1; V gene: TRBV20-1; CDR3 protein: SARGQGTVGLAF
J gene: TRBJ2-2; V gene: TRBV5-1; CDR3 protein: ASSLEGGELF
J gene: TRBJ1-5; V gene: TRBV20-1; CDR3 protein: SAREGNSNQPQH
J gene: TRBJ1-1; V gene: TRBV25-1; CDR3 protein: ASSEQGAWTEAF
J gene: TRBJ1-1; V gene: TRBV5-1; CDR3 protein: ASSETGDTEAF
J gene: TRBJ2-7; V gene: TRBV5-5; CDR3 protein: ASSWIAATVSYEQY
J gene: TRBJ1-5; V gene: TRBV2; CDR3 protein: ASSAFTHQPQH
J gene: TRBJ2-2; V gene: TRBV5-1; CDR3 protein: ACTDGGGRTGELF
J gene: TRBJ2-1; V gene: TRBV19; CDR3 protein: ASSFREDNEQF
J gene: TRBJ2-3; V gene: TRBV5-4; CDR3 protein: ASSRDKNTDTQY
J gene: TRBJ1-2; V gene: TRBV6-1; CDR3 protein: SSIEDGYT
J gene: TRBJ2-3; V gene: TRBV2; CDR3 protein: ASSGTVSTDTQY
J gene: TRBJ2-2; V gene: TRBV2; CDR3 protein: ARRGGGNTGELF
J gene: TRBJ2-3; V gene: TRBV7-9; CDR3 protein: ASSLFPGADTQY
J gene: TRBJ1-1; V gene: TRBV6-1; CDR3 protein: ASRRQGNTEAF
J gene: TRBJ1-2; V gene: TRBV20-1; CDR3 protein: SARARGLGGYT
J gene: TRBJ2-5; V gene: TRBV28; CDR3 protein: ASRLAGAQETQY
J gene: TRBJ1-5; V gene: TRBV30; CDR3 protein: AWNRGIQPQH
J gene: TRBJ2-1; V gene: TRBV6-2/TRBV6-3; CDR3 protein: ASSYPSGLSYNEQF